The 13 T cell receptor beta chains below come from one sample, sequenced in a study of blood T cell repertoires in COVID-19 (dated by TCRdb to about 2020). Library creation used the immunoSEQ multiplex PCR assay. TCRdb re-hosts the immuneACCESS table, in-frame sequences only. Its copies lack some clones; in the studies checked, an unresolved V gene accounts for under half of them, and the cause for the rest is not known. The sample records roughly 220,000 clones, roughly 89% of which are singletons. About 4% of the sample rests with the top ten. Sequenced: PBMCs or T cells enriched from blood (not recorded which). The source of these receptors is a woman in her forties with acute COVID-19.

The rearrangement uses TRBV9 and TRBJ1-5, with 7 bases that match TRBD1. This CDR3 is built from 15 residues. Germline trimming cut 5 bases from V and 8 bases from J; bases unmatched to any gene: 13. Germline-derived CDR1 and CDR2 are SGDLS and YYNGEE. CDR3 protein: CASRDIYRGWEPQHF. The CDR3 DNA is TGTGCCAGCAGGGATATATACAGGGGATGGGAGCCCCAGCATTTT.

The gene calls are TRBV15 and TRBJ1-5, with TRBD1 matching over 8 bases. The CDR3 spans 15 residues. V was pared by 0 bases and J by 2 bases, with 0 bases of the junction left unmatched. The germline V gene has CDR1 LNHNV and CDR2 YYDKDF (reference sequence). The CDR3 DNA sequence: TGTGCCACCAGCAGAGAACAGGGGGGCAATCAGCCCCAGCATTTT. Translation gives CATSREQGGNQPQHF.

The V gene is TRBV5-1, the J gene TRBJ1-3, with D unclear. Germline values: CDR1 SGHRS, CDR2 YFSETQ. The CDR3 is 16 residues long. V was cut by 0 bases and J by 1 base, with 11 bases left in between. CDR3 coding DNA: TGCGCCAGCAGCTTGGACGGGTCGAGGTCTGGAAACACCATATATTTT. Its protein product is CASSLDGSRSGNTIYF.

The chain has TRBV7-8 and TRBJ1-5; D is unclear. V shed 4 bases and J shed 0 bases, with 4 bases lying between them. CDR3 length equals 13 residues. Germline V lookup: CDR1 SGHVS, CDR2 FQNEAQ. The DNA for the CDR3 is TGTGCCAGCAGCTCTAATAGCAATCAGCCCCAGCATTTT. Protein product: CASSSNSNQPQHF.

The rearrangement uses TRBV5-1 and TRBJ2-5; 7 positions match TRBD1. V lost 0 bases, J lost 4 bases, and 3 bases stayed unmatched. The CDR3 runs 14 residues. CDR1 SGHRS and CDR2 YFSETQ come from the germline V gene. The DNA of the CDR3 is TGCGCCAGCAGCTTGGTTAGGGGGCGAGAGACCCAGTACTTC. As protein: CASSLVRGRETQYF. The whole variable domain, filled in from reference TRBV5-1 and TRBJ2-5, reads KAGVTQTPRYLIKTRGQQVTLSCSPISGHRSVSWYQQTPGQGLQFLFEYFSETQRNKGNFPGRFSGRQFSNSRSEMNVSTLELGDSALYLCASSLVRGRETQYFGPGTRLLVL.

This chain links TRBV28 with TRBJ1-2; a possible D gene is TRBD1 (5 bases). Germline assignment: CDR1 MDHEN and CDR2 SYDVKM. The length of the CDR3 is 12 residues. The germline V and J ends were trimmed by 3 bases and 11 bases, with 13 bases remaining between them. As DNA, the CDR3 is TGTGCCAGCAGTTTGGGGCAGGTCCAGTACACCTTC. Translated: CASSLGQVQYTF.

V gene TRBV6-5 combines with J gene TRBJ1-2, with TRBD1 matching over 8 bases. V was clipped by 6 bases and J by 8 bases; unmatched bases: 8. The germline V gene has CDR1 MNHEY and CDR2 SVGAGI. The CDR3 contains 13 residues. The CDR3 region is CASRLGQGLGYTF. For the CDR3, the DNA is TGTGCCAGCAGGCTAGGACAGGGTCTCGGCTACACCTTC.

The genes are TRBV12-3 or TRBV12-4 and TRBJ1-6, with D unclear. There are 13 residues in the CDR3. Trimming took 11 bases from V and 4 from J, leaving 12 bases between them. The CDR3 nucleotides are TGTGCCGACTCCGACGGTTATAATTCACCCCTCCACTTT. Its protein product is CADSDGYNSPLHF.

The sample holds a few counts of this clone. This chain uses TRBV5-4 with TRBJ1-6, with unresolved D. Germline V gene data show CDR1 as SGHNT and CDR2 as YYREEE (reference sequence). CDR3 size: 15 residues. The V and J ends lost 3 bases and 8 bases respectively, with 15 bases between them. The CDR3 here is CASSYGRPGDSPLHF. The DNA of the CDR3 is TGTGCCAGCAGCTATGGGAGGCCTGGGGATTCACCCCTCCACTTT.

The genes are TRBV6-5 and TRBJ1-1; TRBD1 matches at 7 bases. Germline V CDR1 and CDR2: MNHEY, SVGAGI. CDR3 length: 16 residues. Trimming at V came to 1 base and at J to 2 bases, leaving 7 bases not matched to a gene. CDR3: CASSYYRRDRNTEAFF. CDR3 coding DNA: TGTGCCAGCAGTTACTACCGTCGGGACAGAAACACTGAAGCTTTCTTT.

The chain couples TRBV15 to TRBJ1-5; no definite D call. Germline V gene lookup returns CDR1 LNHNV and CDR2 YYDKDF (reference sequence). The germline V and J ends were trimmed by 0 bases and 4 bases, with 10 bases remaining between them. The CDR3 loop spans 15 amino acids. CDR3 region: CATSREGGLNQPQHF. The CDR3 bases are TGTGCCACCAGCAGAGAAGGAGGACTTAATCAGCCCCAGCATTTT.

The chain uses TRBV7-2 and TRBJ1-5; D is unresolved. The V and J ends lost 0 bases and 3 bases respectively, with 9 bases between them. The V gene's germline CDR1 is SGHTA and CDR2 FQGNSA. The CDR3 length is 15 residues. The CDR3 nucleotides read TGTGCCAGCAGCTTAGCGGGGAGGGCCAATCAGCCCCAGCATTTT. Translating gives CASSLAGRANQPQHF.

This clone is a singleton in its sample. The J gene is TRBJ1-5, the V gene TRBV19; D is undetermined. Germline CDR1 LNHDA, CDR2 SQIVND (reference sequence). Trimming left V 5 bases short and J 1 base short, with 6 bases between. CDR3 length: 13 residues. The CDR3 reads CASSYGSNQPQHF. CDR3 nucleotide sequence: TGTGCCAGTAGTTATGGCAGCAATCAGCCCCAGCATTTT. Complete variable domain (other parts from reference TRBV19 and TRBJ1-5): DGGITQSPKYLFRKEGQNVTLSCEQNLNHDAMYWYRQDPGQGLRLIYYSQIVNDFQKGDIAEGYSVSREKKESFPLTVTSAQKNPTAFYLCASSYGSNQPQHFGDGTRLSIL.